This TCR beta chain was recorded in a study of early T cells in non-severe SARS-CoV-2 infection. Study-level information: Bulk RNA taken from unsorted whole blood was sequenced, leaving chains unpaired.

Broader study findings: Matching with VDJdb favored anti-spike CD8 responses (missing private and CD4 specificities).

As part of library construction, unique molecular identifiers were attached to individual cDNA molecules. TCRdb ran MiXCR on the 5' RACE reads and lists one entry per CDR3 protein. The table includes some 64,000 distinct CDR3 sequences, around 18% detected once. V dropped 10 bases and J dropped 1 base, with 19 bases sitting between them. CDR1 and CDR2 from the germline V gene are KGHDR and SFDVKD. The CDR3 loop spans 15 amino acids. Details on this clonotype: Antigen: not known.

This clonotype originated in an adult who was a healthcare worker with PCR-confirmed SARS-CoV-2 infection or an uninfected control (not recorded which). The chain couples TRBV24-1 to TRBJ2-7; possibly TRBD2 for D (6 bases). The sample consisted of whole blood, taken at baseline. CDR3 DNA: TGTGCCACTCAGCGGCGGGACTTTGGATCCTACGAGCAGTACTTC. Translation: CATQRRDFGSYEQYF.